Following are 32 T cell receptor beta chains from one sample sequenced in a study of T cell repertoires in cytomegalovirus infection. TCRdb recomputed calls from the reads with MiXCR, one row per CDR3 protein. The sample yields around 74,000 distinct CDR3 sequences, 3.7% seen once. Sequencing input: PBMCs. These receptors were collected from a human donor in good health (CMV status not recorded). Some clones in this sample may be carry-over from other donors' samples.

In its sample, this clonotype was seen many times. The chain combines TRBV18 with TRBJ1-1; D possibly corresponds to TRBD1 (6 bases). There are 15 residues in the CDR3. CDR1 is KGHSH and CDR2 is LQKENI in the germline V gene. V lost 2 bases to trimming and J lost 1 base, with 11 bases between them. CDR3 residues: CASSPFWGQNTEAFF. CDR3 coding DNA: TGTGCCAGCTCACCATTCTGGGGGCAGAACACTGAAGCTTTCTTT.

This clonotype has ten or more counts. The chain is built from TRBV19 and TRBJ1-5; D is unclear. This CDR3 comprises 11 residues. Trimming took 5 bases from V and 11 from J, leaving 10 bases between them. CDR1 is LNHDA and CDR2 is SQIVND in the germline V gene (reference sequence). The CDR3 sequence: CASSQTGTQHF. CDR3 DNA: TGTGCCAGTAGTCAGACCGGGACCCAGCATTTT.

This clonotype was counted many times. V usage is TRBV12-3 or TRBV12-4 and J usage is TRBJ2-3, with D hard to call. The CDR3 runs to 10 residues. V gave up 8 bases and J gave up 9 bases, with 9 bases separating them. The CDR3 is CASAIDTQYF. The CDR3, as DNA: TGTGCCAGCGCTATAGACACGCAGTATTTT.

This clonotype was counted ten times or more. The CDR3 spells CASSQDFLGSVQEQFF. DNA for the CDR3: TGCGCCAGCAGCCAAGATTTTTTAGGCAGCGTTCAAGAGCAGTTCTTC. The J gene is TRBJ2-1, the V gene TRBV4-3; D remains unclear. The germline V gene encodes CDR1 LGHNA and CDR2 YSLEER. Trimming pared 0 bases from V and 10 bases from J, leaving 19 bases between. This CDR3 is built from 16 residues.

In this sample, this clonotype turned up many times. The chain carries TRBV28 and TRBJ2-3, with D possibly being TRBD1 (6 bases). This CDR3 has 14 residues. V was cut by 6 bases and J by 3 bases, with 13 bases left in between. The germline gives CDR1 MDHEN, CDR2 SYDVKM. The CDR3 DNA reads TGTGCCAGCAGACGGACAGAGGAAACAGATACGCAGTATTTT. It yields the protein CASRRTEETDTQYF.

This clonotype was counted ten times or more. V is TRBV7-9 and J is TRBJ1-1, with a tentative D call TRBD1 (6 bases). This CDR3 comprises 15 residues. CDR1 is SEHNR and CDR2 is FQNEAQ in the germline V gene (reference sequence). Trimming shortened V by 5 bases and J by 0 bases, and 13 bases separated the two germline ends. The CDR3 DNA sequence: TGTGCCAGCAGCCAATCCGGGACATTGAACACTGAAGCTTTCTTT. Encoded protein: CASSQSGTLNTEAFF.

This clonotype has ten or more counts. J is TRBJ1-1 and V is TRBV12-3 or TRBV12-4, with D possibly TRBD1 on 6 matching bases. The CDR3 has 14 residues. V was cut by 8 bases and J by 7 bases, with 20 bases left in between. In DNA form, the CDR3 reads TGTGCCAGCCGTACCAACAGGGAGGGGAATGAAGCTTTCTTT. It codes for CASRTNREGNEAFF.

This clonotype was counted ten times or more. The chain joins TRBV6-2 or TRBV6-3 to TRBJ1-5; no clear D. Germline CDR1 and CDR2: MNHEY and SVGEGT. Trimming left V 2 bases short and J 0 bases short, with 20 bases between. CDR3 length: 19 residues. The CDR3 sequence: CASSYQRVGGDYSNQPQHF. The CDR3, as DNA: TGTGCCAGCAGTTACCAGAGGGTTGGAGGCGACTATAGCAATCAGCCCCAGCATTTT.

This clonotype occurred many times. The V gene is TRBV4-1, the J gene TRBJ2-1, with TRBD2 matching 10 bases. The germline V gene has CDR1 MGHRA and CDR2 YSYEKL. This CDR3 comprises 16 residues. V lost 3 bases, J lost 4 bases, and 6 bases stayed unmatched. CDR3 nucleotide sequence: TGCGCCAGCAGCCACCTCGGACTAGCGGTGTACAATGAGCAGTTCTTC. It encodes CASSHLGLAVYNEQFF.

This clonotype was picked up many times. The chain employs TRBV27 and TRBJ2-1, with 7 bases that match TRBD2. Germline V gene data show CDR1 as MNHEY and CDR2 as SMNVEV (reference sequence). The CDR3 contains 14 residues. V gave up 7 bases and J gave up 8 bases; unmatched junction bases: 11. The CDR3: CASTVLGGFDEQFF. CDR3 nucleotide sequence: TGTGCCAGCACCGTACTGGGGGGGTTCGATGAGCAGTTCTTC.

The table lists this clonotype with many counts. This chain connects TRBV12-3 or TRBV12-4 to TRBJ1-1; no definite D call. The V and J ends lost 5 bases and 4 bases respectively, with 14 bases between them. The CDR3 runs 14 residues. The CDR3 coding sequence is TGTGCCAGCAGTCCCCCAAGTCTCCCCACTGAAGCTTTCTTT. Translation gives CASSPPSLPTEAFF.

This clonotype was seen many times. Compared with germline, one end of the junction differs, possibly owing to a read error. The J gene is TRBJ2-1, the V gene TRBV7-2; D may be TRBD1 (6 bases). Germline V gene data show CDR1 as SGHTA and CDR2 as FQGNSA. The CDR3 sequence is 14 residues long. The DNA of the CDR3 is TGTGCCAGCACCTTAGCAGGGGCGCTGAATGAGCAGTTCTTC. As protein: CASTLAGALNEQFF. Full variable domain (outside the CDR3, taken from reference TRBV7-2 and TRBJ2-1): GAGVSQSPSNKVTEKGKDVELRCDPISGHTALYWYRQSLGQGLEFLIYFQGNSAPDKSGLPSDRFSAERTGGSVSTLTIQRTQQEDSAVYLCASTLAGALNEQFFGPGTRLTVL.

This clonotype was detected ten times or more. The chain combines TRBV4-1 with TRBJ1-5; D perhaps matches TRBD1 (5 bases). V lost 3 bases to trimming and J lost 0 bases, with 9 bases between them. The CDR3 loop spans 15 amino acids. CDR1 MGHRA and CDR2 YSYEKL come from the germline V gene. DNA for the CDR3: TGCGCCAGCAGCCAGGGGGGATATAGCAATCAGCCCCAGCATTTT. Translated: CASSQGGYSNQPQHF.

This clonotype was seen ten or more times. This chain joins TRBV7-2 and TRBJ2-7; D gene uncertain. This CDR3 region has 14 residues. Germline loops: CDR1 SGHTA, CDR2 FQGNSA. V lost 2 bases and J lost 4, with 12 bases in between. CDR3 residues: CASSLYVGLYEQYF. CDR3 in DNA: TGTGCCAGCAGCTTATACGTCGGGTTGTACGAGCAGTACTTC.

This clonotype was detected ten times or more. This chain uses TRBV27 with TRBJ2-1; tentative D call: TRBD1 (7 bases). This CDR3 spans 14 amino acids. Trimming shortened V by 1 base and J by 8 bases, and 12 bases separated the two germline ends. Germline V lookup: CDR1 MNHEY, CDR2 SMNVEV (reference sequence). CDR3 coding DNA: TGTGCCAGCAGTTTATACAGGGGAGGTGATGAGCAGTTCTTC. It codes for CASSLYRGGDEQFF.

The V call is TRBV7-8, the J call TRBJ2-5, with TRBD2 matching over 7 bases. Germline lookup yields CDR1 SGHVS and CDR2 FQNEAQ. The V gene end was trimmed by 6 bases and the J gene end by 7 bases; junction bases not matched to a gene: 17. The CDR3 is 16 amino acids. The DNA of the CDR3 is TGTGCCAGCAGTAGAGTTTCGGGGGAGGGCCCTCCGACCCAGTACTTC. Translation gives CASSRVSGEGPPTQYF.

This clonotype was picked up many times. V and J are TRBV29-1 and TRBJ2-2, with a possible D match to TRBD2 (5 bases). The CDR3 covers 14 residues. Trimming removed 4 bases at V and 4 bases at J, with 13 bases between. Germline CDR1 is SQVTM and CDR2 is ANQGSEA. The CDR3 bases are TGCAGCGTTGCGGGGAAGTTGGGCACCGGGGAGCTGTTTTTT. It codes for CSVAGKLGTGELFF.

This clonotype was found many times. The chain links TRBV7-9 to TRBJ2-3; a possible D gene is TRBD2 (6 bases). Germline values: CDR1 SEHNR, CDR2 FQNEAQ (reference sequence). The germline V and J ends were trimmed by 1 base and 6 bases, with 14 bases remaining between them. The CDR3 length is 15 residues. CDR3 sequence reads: CASSLGVTRGDTQYF. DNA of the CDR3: TGTGCCAGCAGCTTAGGAGTGACTAGGGGTGATACGCAGTATTTT.

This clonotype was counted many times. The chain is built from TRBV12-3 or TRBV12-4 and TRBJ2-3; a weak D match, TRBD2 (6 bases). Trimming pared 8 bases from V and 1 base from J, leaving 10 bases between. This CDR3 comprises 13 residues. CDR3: CASGDLGTDTQYF. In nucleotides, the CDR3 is TGTGCCAGCGGGGACTTGGGCACAGATACGCAGTATTTT.

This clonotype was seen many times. Written as DNA, the CDR3 is TGTGCCAGCAGCTTATCTGGGGCCAACGTCCTGACTTTC. This encodes CASSLSGANVLTF. The chain is built from TRBV5-4 and TRBJ2-6; D call uncertain. This CDR3 spans 13 amino acids. Between the trimmed V and J ends, which lost 2 bases and 1 base, there was a span of 1 base. CDR1 is SGHNT, CDR2 YYREEE, per germline (reference sequence).

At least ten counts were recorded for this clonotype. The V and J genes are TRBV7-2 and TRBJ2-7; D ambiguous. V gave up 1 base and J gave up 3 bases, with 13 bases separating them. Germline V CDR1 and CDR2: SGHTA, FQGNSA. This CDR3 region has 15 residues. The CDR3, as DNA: TGTGCCAGCAGCTTAGGCGATGGACCGATCTACGAGCAGTACTTC. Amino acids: CASSLGDGPIYEQYF.

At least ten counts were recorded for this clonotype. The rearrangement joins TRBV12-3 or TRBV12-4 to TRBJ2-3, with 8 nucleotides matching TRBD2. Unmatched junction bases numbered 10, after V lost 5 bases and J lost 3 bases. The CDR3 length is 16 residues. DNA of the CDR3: TGTGCCAGCAGTCCCCCCGGGAGGGGTGGAACAGATACGCAGTATTTT. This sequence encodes CASSPPGRGGTDTQYF.

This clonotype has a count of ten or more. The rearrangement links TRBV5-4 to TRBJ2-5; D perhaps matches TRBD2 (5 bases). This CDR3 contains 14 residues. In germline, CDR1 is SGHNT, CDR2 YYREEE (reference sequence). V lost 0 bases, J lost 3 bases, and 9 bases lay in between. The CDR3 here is CASSLGQREETQYF. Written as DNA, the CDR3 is TGTGCCAGCAGCTTGGGCCAGAGGGAAGAGACCCAGTACTTC.

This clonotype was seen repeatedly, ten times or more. CDR3: CSSHIAGWNIQYF. Written as DNA, the CDR3 is TGCAGTTCCCATATTGCGGGGTGGAACATTCAGTACTTC. This chain links TRBV20-1 with TRBJ2-4; the D gene is possibly TRBD2 (6 bases). The CDR3 extends over 13 amino acids. Trimming left V 8 bases short and J 7 bases short, with 18 bases between. Per the germline V gene, CDR1 is DFQATT and CDR2 is SNEGSKA (reference sequence).

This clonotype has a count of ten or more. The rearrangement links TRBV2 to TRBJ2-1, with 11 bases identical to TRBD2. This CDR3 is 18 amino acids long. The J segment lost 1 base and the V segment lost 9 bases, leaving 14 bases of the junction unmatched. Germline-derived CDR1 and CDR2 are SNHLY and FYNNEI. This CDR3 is CASTSGGVFGRSYNEQFF. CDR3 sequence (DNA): TGTGCCAGTACTAGCGGGGGTGTTTTCGGGAGGTCCTACAATGAGCAGTTCTTC.

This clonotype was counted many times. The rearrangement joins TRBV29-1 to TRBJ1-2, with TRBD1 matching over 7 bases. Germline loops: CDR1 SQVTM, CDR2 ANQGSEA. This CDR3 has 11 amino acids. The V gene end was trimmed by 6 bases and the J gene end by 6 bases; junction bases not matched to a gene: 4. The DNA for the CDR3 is TGCAGCGTAGAGGGGGCTGATGGCTACACCTTC. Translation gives CSVEGADGYTF.

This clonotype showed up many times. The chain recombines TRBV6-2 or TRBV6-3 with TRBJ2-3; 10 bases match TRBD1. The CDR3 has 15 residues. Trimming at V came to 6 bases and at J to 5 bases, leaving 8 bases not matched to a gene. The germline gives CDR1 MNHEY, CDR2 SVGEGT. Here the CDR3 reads CASRIRDRGRDTQYF. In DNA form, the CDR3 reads TGTGCCAGCAGGATCCGGGACAGGGGAAGAGATACGCAGTATTTT.

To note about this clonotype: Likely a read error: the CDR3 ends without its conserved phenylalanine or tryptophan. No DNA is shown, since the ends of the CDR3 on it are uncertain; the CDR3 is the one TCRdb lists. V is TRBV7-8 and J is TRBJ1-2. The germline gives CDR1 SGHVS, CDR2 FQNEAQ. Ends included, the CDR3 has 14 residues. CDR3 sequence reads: CASSLAEGVYGYTL.

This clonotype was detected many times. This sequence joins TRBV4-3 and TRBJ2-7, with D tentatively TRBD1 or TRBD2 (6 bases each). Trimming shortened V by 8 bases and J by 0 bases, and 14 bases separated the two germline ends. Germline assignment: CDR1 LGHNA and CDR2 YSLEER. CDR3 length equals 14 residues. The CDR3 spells CASRRDTGSYEQYF. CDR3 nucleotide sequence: TGCGCCAGCCGGCGGGACACAGGCTCCTACGAGCAGTACTTC.

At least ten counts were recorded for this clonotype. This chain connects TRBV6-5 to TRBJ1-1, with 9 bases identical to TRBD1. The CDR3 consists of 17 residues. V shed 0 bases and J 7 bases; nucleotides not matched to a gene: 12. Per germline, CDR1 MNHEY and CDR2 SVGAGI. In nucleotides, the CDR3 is TGTGCCAGCAGTTACTCGTTTTGGGACAGGGTGCAACGTGAAGCTTTCTTT. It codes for CASSYSFWDRVQREAFF.

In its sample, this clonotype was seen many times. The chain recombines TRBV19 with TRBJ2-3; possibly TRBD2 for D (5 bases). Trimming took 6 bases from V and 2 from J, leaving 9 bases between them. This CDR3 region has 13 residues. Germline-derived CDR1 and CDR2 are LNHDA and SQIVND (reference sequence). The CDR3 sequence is CASRSGITDTQYF. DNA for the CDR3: TGTGCCAGTAGGTCGGGGATCACAGATACGCAGTATTTT.

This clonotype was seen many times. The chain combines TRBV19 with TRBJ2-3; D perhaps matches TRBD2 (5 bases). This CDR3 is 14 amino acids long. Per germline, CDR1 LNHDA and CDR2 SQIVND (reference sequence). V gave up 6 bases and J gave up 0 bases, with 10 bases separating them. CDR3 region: CASRRADSTDTQYF. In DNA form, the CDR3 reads TGTGCCAGTAGGCGGGCGGATAGCACAGATACGCAGTATTTT.